The entry that follows covers one T cell receptor beta chain sequence. Its specificity is not known. With V trimmed by 0 bases and J by 10 bases, 16 bases remained unmatched. Germline V gene sequence: CDR1 GTSNPN, CDR2 SVGIG (reference sequence). This CDR3 has 16 amino acids. The data belong to a study of cytomegalovirus exposure and HLA in healthy donors. The PCR made use of 60 Vbeta and 13 Jbeta primers. Some clones are missing from TCRdb's copy, which holds only in-frame ones; the method was immunoSEQ multiplex PCR. This sample carries about 170,000 clones, about four fifths of them seen once, and the ten largest clones take approximately 1.5%. The study, taken as a whole, reports: Rare sequences made up most TCRs, while some public TCRs were found in many donors.

V usage is TRBV30 and J usage is TRBJ2-5, with 8 bases fitting TRBD2. The receptor comes from a girl aged 5-17 years in good health and CMV-seropositive. Source material: PBMCs. The DNA for the CDR3 is TGTGCCTGGAGTGTAGACAGCGGGAGCCTCCTAGAGGTCCAGTACTTC. Its translation: CAWSVDSGSLLEVQYF.